These T cell receptor beta chains were read from a single sample in a study of blood T cell repertoires in COVID-19. Produced via immunoSEQ multiplex PCR; TCRdb's table is partial and in-frame only. The profile shows more than 200,000 clones, about 88% of them singletons. Sequencing input: peripheral blood. The receptors originated from a man aged 40-50 years with acute or convalescent COVID-19. CDR3s include the opening cysteine and the closing phenylalanine or tryptophan. Fields, in order: V gene, CDR3 protein.

V gene: TRBV9; CDR3 protein: CASSVDPGGSYEQYF
V gene: TRBV5-1; CDR3 protein: CASSLQGTTSTDTQYF
V gene: TRBV28; CDR3 protein: CASSLQVISGYGYTF
V gene: TRBV11-2; CDR3 protein: CASSLDYRSLNTEAFF
V gene: TRBV5-5; CDR3 protein: CASSLAHRGTGARKLFF
V gene: TRBV4-3; CDR3 protein: CASSQDRQETQYF
V gene: TRBV11-2; CDR3 protein: CASSLDPRGTIYF
V gene: TRBV7-2; CDR3 protein: CASSFNRGNTEAFF
V gene: TRBV21-1; CDR3 protein: CASSETTPSWDRGWHSYNEQFF
V gene: TRBV5-8; CDR3 protein: CASSLRYTGELFF
V gene: TRBV27; CDR3 protein: CASSLNREGFEKLFF
V gene: TRBV19; CDR3 protein: CASSIPTGGETQYF
V gene: TRBV2; CDR3 protein: CASRPRQGVNTEAFF
V gene: TRBV7-2; CDR3 protein: CASSPEGGAYYGYTF